A single sample is the source of the 31 T cell receptor beta chains below, sequenced in a study of identical twins. TCRdb called the 5' RACE reads again in MiXCR, with one record for every CDR3 protein. The data show 550,000 to 800,000 distinct CDR3 sequences, 7.1% seen once. These data were likewise used in another study, on yellow fever vaccine responses in identical twins.

Sequenced: PBMCs. These receptors were obtained from a woman aged 18-29 years in good health.

This clonotype was seen a handful of times. The chain recombines TRBV5-1 with TRBJ2-3; D gene uncertain. V lost 4 bases to trimming and J lost 5 bases, with 11 bases between them. This CDR3 comprises 13 residues. CDR1 is SGHRS, CDR2 YFSETQ, per germline. The CDR3 DNA follows: TGCGCCAGCAGCCGGCAGACTGGAGATACGCAGTATTTT. Encoded protein: CASSRQTGDTQYF.

This clonotype was detected a few times. This chain joins TRBV6-2 or TRBV6-3 and TRBJ2-7; 7 bases match TRBD2. Trimming took 5 bases from V and 1 from J; bases not matched to a gene: 2. The V gene's germline CDR1 is MNHEY and CDR2 SVGEGT. The CDR3 totals 13 residues. The CDR3 DNA is TGTGCCAGCAGTACCGGGGGGTCCTACGAGCAGTACGTC. Its translation is CASSTGGSYEQYV.

In its sample, this clonotype was seen a few times. This chain links TRBV14 with TRBJ2-4; no clear D. Looked up from germline, CDR1 is SGHDN and CDR2 is FVKESK. V was cut by 2 bases and J by 8 bases, with 10 bases left in between. The CDR3 is 13 amino acids. The CDR3 bases are TGTGCCAGCAGCCAATTAGGGAAGGACATTCAGTACTTC. Translated, it gives CASSQLGKDIQYF.

The V call is TRBV20-1, the J call TRBJ2-2; D ambiguous. Germline assignment: CDR1 DFQATT and CDR2 SNEGSKA (reference sequence). Trimming shortened V by 0 bases and J by 4 bases, and 15 bases separated the two germline ends. This CDR3 spans 16 amino acids. Here the CDR3 reads CSARDLGGPSTGELFF. The CDR3 DNA sequence: TGCAGTGCTAGAGACCTAGGTGGCCCTAGCACCGGGGAGCTGTTTTTT.

This clonotype was detected a few times. V usage is TRBV12-3 or TRBV12-4 and J usage is TRBJ2-5; 7 positions match TRBD1. V gave up 6 bases and J gave up 2 bases; unmatched junction bases: 3. The CDR3 is 13 amino acids. The CDR3 sequence: CASRPTGQETQYF. DNA for the CDR3: TGTGCCAGCAGGCCGACAGGGCAAGAGACCCAGTACTTC.

This clonotype was seen ten or more times. V and J are TRBV20-1 and TRBJ2-7; 10 positions agree with TRBD1. V gave up 6 bases and J gave up 4 bases; unmatched junction bases: 12. CDR3 length: 15 amino acids. The germline CDR1 and CDR2 sequences are DFQATT and SNEGSKA (reference sequence). The CDR3 is CSALFFGTGVYEQYV. For the CDR3, the DNA is TGCAGTGCCCTTTTCTTCGGGACAGGGGTTTACGAGCAGTACGTC.

The J gene is TRBJ2-7, the V gene TRBV5-1; weak D call: TRBD2 (6 bases). Trimming cost V 7 bases and J 2 bases, with 16 bases left between them. Looked up from germline, CDR1 is SGHRS and CDR2 is YFSETQ. The CDR3 extends over 14 amino acids. The CDR3: CASSWATGAYEQYF. In DNA, the CDR3 is TGCGCCAGCTCCTGGGCGACGGGGGCCTACGAGCAGTACTTC. Full variable domain (missing parts from reference TRBV5-1 and TRBJ2-7): KAGVTQTPRYLIKTRGQQVTLSCSPISGHRSVSWYQQTPGQGLQFLFEYFSETQRNKGNFPGRFSGRQFSNSRSEMNVSTLELGDSALYLCASSWATGAYEQYFGPGTRLTVT.

This clonotype appeared a few times. This chain uses TRBV6-2 or TRBV6-3 with TRBJ1-2; D remains ambiguous. The germline CDR1 and CDR2 sequences are MNHEY and SVGEGT. V lost 4 bases and J lost 3, with 12 bases in between. The CDR3 contains 14 residues. The CDR3 reads CASSSTLRYYGYTF. As DNA, the CDR3 is TGTGCCAGCAGTTCCACACTCCGCTACTATGGCTACACCTTC.

The table lists this clonotype with a few counts. The chain has TRBV7-2 and TRBJ1-4; D gene unclear. The V and J ends lost 0 bases and 1 base respectively, with 9 bases between them. The CDR3 sequence is 16 residues long. Per the germline V gene, CDR1 is SGHTA and CDR2 is FQGNSA. The CDR3 sequence is CASSLAFGVTNEKLFF. CDR3 in DNA: TGTGCCAGCAGCTTAGCGTTCGGGGTAACTAATGAAAAACTGTTTTTT.

This clonotype was detected a few times. As DNA, the CDR3 is TGCAGTGCTAGAGAGGGGAGTTTCCACGAGCAGTACTTC. Translation gives CSAREGSFHEQYF. This rearrangement joins TRBV20-1 to TRBJ2-7; tentative D call: TRBD2 (5 bases). The CDR3 has 13 amino acids. Germline lookup yields CDR1 DFQATT and CDR2 SNEGSKA (reference sequence). The germline V and J ends were trimmed by 0 bases and 5 bases, with 11 bases remaining between them.

The CDR3 region is CASSYGVNEQFF. The CDR3, as DNA: TGTGCCAGCAGTTATGGGGTCAATGAGCAGTTCTTC. The chain employs TRBV27 and TRBJ2-1; D is undetermined. Trimming shortened V by 4 bases and J by 6 bases, and 7 bases separated the two germline ends. Germline CDR1 and CDR2: MNHEY and SMNVEV (reference sequence). The CDR3 has 12 amino acids.

The V and J genes are TRBV7-8 and TRBJ2-7; TRBD2 aligns across 8 bases. This CDR3 spans 14 amino acids. The germline V gene encodes CDR1 SGHVS and CDR2 FQNEAQ. Unmatched junction bases numbered 8, after V lost 5 bases and J lost 5 bases. CDR3 sequence reads: CASSDQPGGNEQYV. The DNA for the CDR3 is TGTGCCAGCAGCGACCAACCGGGGGGGAACGAGCAGTACGTC.

In its sample, this clonotype was seen many times. The V gene is TRBV12-3 or TRBV12-4, the J gene TRBJ2-1, with D unresolved. Between the trimmed V and J ends, which lost 6 bases and 9 bases, there was a span of 9 bases. This CDR3 contains 11 residues. The CDR3 loop reads CASRSVGEQFF. The CDR3 DNA reads as TGTGCCAGCAGGTCCGTGGGTGAGCAGTTCTTC.

The chain carries TRBV20-1 and TRBJ2-3; D gene ambiguous. Trimming stripped 0 bases from V and 6 bases from J, with 10 bases between. The CDR3 is 13 amino acids. Germline CDR1 reads DFQATT; CDR2 reads SNEGSKA (reference sequence). CDR3 loop: CSARDLLPDTQYF. DNA of the CDR3: TGCAGTGCTAGAGATCTCCTCCCGGATACGCAGTATTTT.

The chain employs TRBV4-2 and TRBJ2-3; possibly TRBD2 for D (6 bases). The germline V and J ends were trimmed by 0 bases and 1 base, with 14 bases remaining between them. The CDR3 totals 17 residues. Germline V gives CDR1 LGHNA, CDR2 YNFKEQ. The CDR3 region is CASSQDGAASGTDTQYF. The CDR3 region has the DNA TGTGCCAGCAGCCAAGATGGCGCGGCTAGCGGCACAGATACGCAGTATTTT.

The rearrangement uses TRBV10-3 and TRBJ2-3; 7 bases align to TRBD1. The CDR3 extends over 15 amino acids. The J segment lost 2 bases and the V segment lost 10 bases, leaving 12 bases of the junction unmatched. Germline assignment: CDR1 ENHRY and CDR2 SYGVKD. The CDR3 DNA is TGTGCCAACAATAACTGGACAGGACACACAGATACGCAGTATTTT. This gives the protein CANNNWTGHTDTQYF.

V and J are TRBV11-3 and TRBJ2-7; 10 nucleotides align to TRBD1. The ends lost 5 bases at V and 2 bases at J; junction bases unmatched: 6. The germline gives CDR1 SGHNT, CDR2 YENEEA. The CDR3 loop spans 15 amino acids. Written as DNA, the CDR3 is TGTGCCAGCAGCCCGACCGGACAGGGGGCCTACGAGCAGTACTTC. This sequence encodes CASSPTGQGAYEQYF.

This clonotype came up many times. V gene TRBV29-1 combines with J gene TRBJ2-1, with 13 bases that match TRBD2. J lost 2 bases, V lost 0 bases, and 4 bases had no gene match. Germline V lookup: CDR1 SQVTM, CDR2 ANQGSEA. The CDR3 covers 17 residues. The CDR3 region has the DNA TGCAGCGTTGAAGATTCCGGGACTAGCGGGGCCTACAATGAGCAGTTCTTC. As protein: CSVEDSGTSGAYNEQFF.

There are many counts of this clonotype. The rearrangement links TRBV27 to TRBJ2-7; the D gene is possibly TRBD1 (6 bases). This CDR3 comprises 16 residues. V shed 1 base and J shed 3 bases, with 16 bases lying between them. Germline assignment: CDR1 MNHEY and CDR2 SMNVEV (reference sequence). The CDR3 bases are TGTGCCAGCAGTTTATTAGGGGACAACCACTTCTACGAGCAGTACTTC. Translating it yields CASSLLGDNHFYEQYF.

This clonotype was counted ten times or more. The chain recombines TRBV5-1 with TRBJ2-4; 7 bases match TRBD1. This CDR3 region has 19 residues. CDR1 SGHRS and CDR2 YFSETQ come from the germline V gene. J lost 0 bases, V lost 3 bases, and 15 bases had no gene match. The chain's CDR3 is CASSSEPQGLTLAKNIQYF. The CDR3 bases are TGCGCCAGCAGCTCAGAACCACAGGGGCTAACGCTAGCCAAAAACATTCAGTACTTC. The variable domain in full, completed from reference TRBV5-1 and TRBJ2-4, reads KAGVTQTPRYLIKTRGQQVTLSCSPISGHRSVSWYQQTPGQGLQFLFEYFSETQRNKGNFPGRFSGRQFSNSRSEMNVSTLELGDSALYLCASSSEPQGLTLAKNIQYFGAGTRLSVL.

The chain couples TRBV10-3 to TRBJ2-1, with TRBD1 matching over 7 bases. The CDR3 extends over 16 amino acids. Germline V gene lookup returns CDR1 ENHRY and CDR2 SYGVKD. V was clipped by 3 bases and J by 1 base; unmatched bases: 6. The CDR3 reads CAISDLDRPSYNEQFF. DNA of the CDR3: TGTGCCATCAGTGATTTGGACAGGCCATCCTACAATGAGCAGTTCTTC.

This clonotype has only a few counts. The chain combines TRBV6-5 with TRBJ2-7; 15 nucleotides agree with TRBD2. Germline CDR1 reads MNHEY; CDR2 reads SVGAGI. Unmatched junction bases numbered 7, after V lost 4 bases and J lost 9 bases. The CDR3 loop spans 15 amino acids. The CDR3 protein is CASSSGLAGGPGQYV. The CDR3 nucleotides are TGTGCCAGCAGTTCCGGACTAGCGGGGGGGCCCGGGCAGTACGTC.

The chain uses TRBV20-1 and TRBJ2-1; D gene ambiguous. Trimming removed 5 bases from V and 4 bases from J, with 12 bases in between. CDR1 is DFQATT and CDR2 is SNEGSKA in the germline V gene (reference sequence). The CDR3 has 13 residues. CDR3 bases: TGCAGTGCTGGTAAACCCGAATACAATGAGCAGTTCTTC. Translating it yields CSAGKPEYNEQFF.

This clonotype was counted at least ten times. The gene calls are TRBV4-1 and TRBJ2-3, with D possibly called TRBD1 or TRBD2 (6 bases each). The length of the CDR3 is 16 residues. Germline CDR1 is MGHRA and CDR2 is YSYEKL. The V gene lost 2 bases and the J gene lost 3 bases, with 15 bases spanning the gap. CDR3 sequence: CASSQPIRGVTDTQYF. The CDR3 DNA reads as TGCGCCAGCAGCCAACCGATAAGGGGGGTGACAGATACGCAGTATTTT.

This clonotype was picked up a small number of times. V and J are TRBV29-1 and TRBJ2-3; TRBD2 is a possible D gene (7 bases). Between the trimmed V and J ends, which lost 3 bases and 8 bases, there was a span of 21 bases. The CDR3 runs to 15 residues. Germline lookup yields CDR1 SQVTM and CDR2 ANQGSEA. CDR3 sequence: CSVERGDYNLVTQYF. The CDR3 coding sequence is TGCAGCGTTGAGAGGGGGGACTACAATCTTGTTACGCAGTATTTT.

This clonotype was picked up a small number of times. This clone may be a read error of a much larger clone one base away. The chain recombines TRBV7-8 with TRBJ1-1; D is unclear. Germline assignment: CDR1 SGHVS and CDR2 FQNEAQ. The CDR3 runs 13 residues. Trimming took 3 bases from V and 1 from J, leaving 6 bases between them. CDR3 sequence reads: CASSFSENTEAFF. In nucleotides, the CDR3 is TGTGCCAGCAGCTTTTCAGAGAACACTGAAGCTTTCTTT.

As concerns this clonotype: An end of the junction does not agree with germline; a read error may underlie this. The genes are TRBV20-1 and TRBJ2-2, with TRBD2 matching over 7 bases. CDR3 length equals 17 residues. From germline, CDR1 is DFQATT and CDR2 SNEGSKA (reference sequence). This CDR3 is CCARDRLTGLHTGELFF. The CDR3 coding sequence is TGCTGTGCTAGAGATCGGTTGACGGGACTACACACCGGGGAGCTGTTTTTT.

This sequence joins TRBV6-1 and TRBJ2-1; 13 nucleotides match TRBD2. Looked up from germline, CDR1 is MNHNS and CDR2 is SASEGT. The CDR3 has 15 amino acids. V lost 6 bases to trimming and J lost 9 bases; unmatched junction nucleotides: 8. Written as DNA, the CDR3 is TGTGCCAGCAGAGGGACTAGCGGGGTCTTTGGTGAGCAGTTCTTC. This codes for CASRGTSGVFGEQFF.

This clonotype was recorded a few times. The chain has TRBV5-1 and TRBJ2-7, with 7 bases matching TRBD2. This CDR3 is 14 amino acids long. CDR1 is SGHRS, CDR2 YFSETQ, per germline. The V gene end was trimmed by 2 bases and the J gene end by 6 bases; junction bases not matched to a gene: 8. The CDR3 protein is CASSFGGSMGEQYF. The CDR3 coding sequence is TGCGCCAGCAGCTTTGGCGGGAGTATGGGCGAGCAGTACTTC.

This clonotype was seen many times. The chain carries TRBV5-1 and TRBJ2-7; TRBD2 matches 9 bases. Germline assignment: CDR1 SGHRS and CDR2 YFSETQ. CDR3 length equals 13 residues. Trimming took 4 bases from V and 3 from J; bases not matched to a gene: 2. The CDR3 sequence: CASSPTSGYEQYF. The CDR3 DNA is TGCGCCAGCAGCCCGACTAGCGGCTACGAGCAGTACTTC.

This clonotype was counted between two and nine times. The CDR3 DNA is TGTGCCAGCAGCCAAGATGTCCAAGGCATTCAGTACTTC. This sequence encodes CASSQDVQGIQYF. The chain employs TRBV4-2 and TRBJ2-4; D remains unclear. Germline CDR1 and CDR2: LGHNA and YNFKEQ. Trimming cost V 0 bases and J 9 bases, with 9 bases left between them. The CDR3 covers 13 residues.